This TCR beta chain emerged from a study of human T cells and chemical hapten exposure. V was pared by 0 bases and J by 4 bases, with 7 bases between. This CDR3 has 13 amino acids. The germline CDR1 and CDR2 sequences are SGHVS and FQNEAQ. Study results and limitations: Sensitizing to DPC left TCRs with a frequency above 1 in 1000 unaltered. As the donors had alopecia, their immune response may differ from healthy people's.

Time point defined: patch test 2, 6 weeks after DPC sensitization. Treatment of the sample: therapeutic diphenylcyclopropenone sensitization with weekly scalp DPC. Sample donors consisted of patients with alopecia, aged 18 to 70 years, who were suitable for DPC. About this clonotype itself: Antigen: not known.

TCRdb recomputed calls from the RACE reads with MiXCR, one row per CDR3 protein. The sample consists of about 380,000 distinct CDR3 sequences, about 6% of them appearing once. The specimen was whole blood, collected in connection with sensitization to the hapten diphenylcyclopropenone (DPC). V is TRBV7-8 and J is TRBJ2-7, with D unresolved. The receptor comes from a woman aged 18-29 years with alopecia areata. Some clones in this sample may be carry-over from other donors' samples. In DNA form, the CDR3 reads TGTGCCAGCAGCTTAGCGGGTCTGTACGAGCAGTACTTC. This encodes CASSLAGLYEQYF.